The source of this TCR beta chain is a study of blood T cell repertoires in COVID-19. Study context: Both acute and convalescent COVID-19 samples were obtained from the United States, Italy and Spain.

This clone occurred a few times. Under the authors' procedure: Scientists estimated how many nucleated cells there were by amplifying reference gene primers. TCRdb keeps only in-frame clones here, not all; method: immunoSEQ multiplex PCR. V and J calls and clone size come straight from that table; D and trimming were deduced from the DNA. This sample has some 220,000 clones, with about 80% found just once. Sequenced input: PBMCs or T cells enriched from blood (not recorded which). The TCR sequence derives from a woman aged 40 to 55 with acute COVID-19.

The chain's CDR3 is CASSYSSSGQETQYF. CDR3 nucleotide sequence: TGTGCCAGCAGTTACTCGAGCAGCGGACAAGAGACCCAGTACTTC. V and J are TRBV6-2 or TRBV6-3 and TRBJ2-5, with D perhaps matching TRBD2 (5 bases). Germline CDR1 is MNHEY and CDR2 is SVGEGT. V gave up 0 bases and J gave up 2 bases, with 10 bases separating them. The length of the CDR3 is 15 residues.